The rows below give T cell receptor beta chains drawn from one sample of a study of blood T cell repertoires in COVID-19. Clones were read by immunoSEQ multiplex PCR, and TCRdb kept only the in-frame ones, dropping some. The data contain about 310,000 clones, around nine tenths of them singletons. Material: peripheral blood. All receptors come from a man between 45 and 60 years old with active or convalescent COVID-19. The CDR3 runs from the conserved cysteine through the conserved F or W. D genes are given only for firm matches. Only some rows state a clone size, as once, few, many or a class for expanded clones.

CDR3nt,CDR3aa,d_gene,abundance,v_gene,j_gene
TGTGCCAGCAGTGAACGACAGGGGGCTTTTTCACCCCTCCACTTT,CASSERQGAFSPLHF,TRBD1,NA,TRBV6-1,TRBJ1-6
TGTGCCAGCAGCTTGGAGACAGCTGGGGCCAACGTCCTGACTTTC,CASSLETAGANVLTF,NA,NA,TRBV5-6,TRBJ2-6
TGTGCCAGCAGTAGGGACAGGGGGGTCAATGAGCAGTTCTTC,CASSRDRGVNEQFF,TRBD1,NA,TRBV2,TRBJ2-1
TGTGCCAGCAGTTTATGGGGGGCCGGGGAGCTGTTTTTT,CASSLWGAGELFF,NA,NA,TRBV12-3/TRBV12-4,TRBJ2-2
TGTGCCAGCGTACGCGACTATGGCTACACCTTC,CASVRDYGYTF,NA,NA,TRBV28,TRBJ1-2
TGTGCCACCGCCGGTTGGGCCGATCAGCCCCAGCATTTT,CATAGWADQPQHF,NA,NA,TRBV27,TRBJ1-5
TGTGCCAGCAGCTTAGGGGGACAGGGGGGCTATGGCTACACCTTC,CASSLGGQGGYGYTF,TRBD1,NA,TRBV11-2,TRBJ1-2
TGTGCCAGCAGCTTGAGTGGGGGGGAGAACACTGAAGCTTTCTTT,CASSLSGGENTEAFF,NA,NA,TRBV5-8,TRBJ1-1
TGTGCCAGTAGTACGTTACAGGGCGCCTCTGGAAACACCATATATTTT,CASSTLQGASGNTIYF,NA,once,TRBV19,TRBJ1-3
TGTGCCAGCAGTTACTACAGGGATGCCGACGAGCAGTACTTC,CASSYYRDADEQYF,NA,once,TRBV6-2/TRBV6-3,TRBJ2-7
TGTGCCAGCAGTGAACAAGTTGACGGAGGTTACGAGCAGTACTTC,CASSEQVDGGYEQYF,NA,NA,TRBV6-1,TRBJ2-7
TGTGCCAGTAGTATTAGGGCAGGGGCTAACTATGGCTACACCTTC,CASSIRAGANYGYTF,NA,NA,TRBV19,TRBJ1-2
TGTGCCAGCAGCGTAGCCCCCGACAGATACAATGAGCAGTTCTTC,CASSVAPDRYNEQFF,NA,NA,TRBV9,TRBJ2-1
TGCAGTGCTAGTATCGCGGGTAATCAGCCCCAGCATTTT,CSASIAGNQPQHF,NA,NA,TRBV20-1,TRBJ1-5
TGTGCCAGCAGTGAATTCTCCCGCACTGAAGCTTTCTTT,CASSEFSRTEAFF,NA,NA,TRBV25-1,TRBJ1-1
TGTGCCAGCAGCCGCTCGGGGGATAGTGACGAGCAGTACTTC,CASSRSGDSDEQYF,NA,NA,TRBV7-2,TRBJ2-7
TGTGCCAGCAGTTACTCGGACAGGCCCGACTATGGCTACACCTTC,CASSYSDRPDYGYTF,TRBD1,once,TRBV6-6,TRBJ1-2
TGTGCCAGCAGTTTAACGGGAGGGCACCAAGAGACCCAGTACTTC,CASSLTGGHQETQYF,TRBD2,NA,TRBV28,TRBJ2-5
TGTGCCAGCTCACCGGGGGGAAATGAGCAGTTCTTC,CASSPGGNEQFF,NA,NA,TRBV18,TRBJ2-1